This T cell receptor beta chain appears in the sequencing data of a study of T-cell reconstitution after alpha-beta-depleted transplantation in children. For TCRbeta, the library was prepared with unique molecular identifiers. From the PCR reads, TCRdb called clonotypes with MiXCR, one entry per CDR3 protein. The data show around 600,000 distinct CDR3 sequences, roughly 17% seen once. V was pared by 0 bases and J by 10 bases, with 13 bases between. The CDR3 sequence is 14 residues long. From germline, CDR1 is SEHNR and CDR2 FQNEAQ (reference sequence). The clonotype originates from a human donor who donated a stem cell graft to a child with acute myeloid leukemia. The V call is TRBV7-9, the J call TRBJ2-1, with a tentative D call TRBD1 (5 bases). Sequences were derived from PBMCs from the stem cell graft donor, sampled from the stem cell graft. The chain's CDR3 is CASSLAPPQAEQFF. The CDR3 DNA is TGTGCCAGCAGCTTAGCCCCCCCACAGGCCGAGCAGTTCTTC.